This T cell receptor (beta chain) comes out of a study of Graves' ophthalmopathy and Graves' hyperthyroidism. V was pared by 2 bases and J by 12 bases, with 5 bases of the junction left unmatched. Germline assignment: CDR1 DFQATT and CDR2 SNEGSKA (reference sequence). This CDR3 comprises 12 residues. This clonotype was recorded many times. Beta-chain TCR CDR3 regions were amplified from RNA transcripts. The first round was an RT-PCR with HTBI primers, and the second round was a multiplex PCR. TCRdb fed the multiplex PCR reads into MiXCR, producing one record per CDR3 protein. The repertoire holds approximately 640,000 distinct CDR3 sequences, with over 40% as singletons.

The chain is built from TRBV20-1 and TRBJ1-2; TRBD1 matches at 11 bases. Material: peripheral blood. This receptor was obtained from an adult man with Graves' ophthalmopathy. The CDR3 nucleotides read TGCAGTGCTAGACGGACAGGGGGCGGCGACACCTTC. It is translated as CSARRTGGGDTF.